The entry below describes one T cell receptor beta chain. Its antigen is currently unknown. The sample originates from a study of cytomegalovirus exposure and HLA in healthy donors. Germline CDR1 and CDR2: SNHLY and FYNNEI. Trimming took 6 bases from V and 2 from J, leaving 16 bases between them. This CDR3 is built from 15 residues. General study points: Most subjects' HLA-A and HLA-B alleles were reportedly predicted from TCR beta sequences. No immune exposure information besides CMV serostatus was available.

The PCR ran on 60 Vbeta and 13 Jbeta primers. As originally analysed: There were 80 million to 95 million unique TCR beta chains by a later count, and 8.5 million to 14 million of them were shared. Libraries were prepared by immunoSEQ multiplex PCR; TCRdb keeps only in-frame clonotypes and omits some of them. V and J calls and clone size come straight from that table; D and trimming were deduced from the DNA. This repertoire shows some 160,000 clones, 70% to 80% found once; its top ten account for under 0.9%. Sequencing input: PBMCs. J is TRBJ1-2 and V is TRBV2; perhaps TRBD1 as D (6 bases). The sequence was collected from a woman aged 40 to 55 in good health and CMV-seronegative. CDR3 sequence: CASRPSGAINYGYTF. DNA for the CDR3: TGTGCCAGCAGACCTTCAGGGGCGATAAACTATGGCTACACCTTC. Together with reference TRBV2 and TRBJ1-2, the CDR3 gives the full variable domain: EPEVTQTPSHQVTQMGQEVILRCVPISNHLYFYWYRQILGQKVEFLVSFYNNEISEKSEIFDDQFSVERPDGSNFTLKIRSTKLEDSAMYFCASRPSGAINYGYTFGSGTRLTVV.